This T cell receptor beta chain was sequenced during a study of regulatory T cells in long-lasting Graves disease. This clonotype has a count of ten or more. The time point here: newly diagnosed GD, antithyroid drugs for less than 3 months. Scientists built the TCR library using RNA that was extracted from PBMCs. The TCR beta library used iRepertoire HTBI primers with Arm-PCR amplification of CDR3. TCRdb called the multiplex PCR reads again in MiXCR, with one record for every CDR3 protein. Of more than 400,000 distinct CDR3 sequences detected, 15% to 20% appear once; the ten largest clones hold 9% to 15%. Germline V lookup: CDR1 SNHLY, CDR2 FYNNEI. The CDR3 loop spans 14 amino acids. Deletions cut 6 bases from V and 2 bases from J, with 12 bases between. The same sample was also used in a study of T cells in Graves' hyperthyroidism and ophthalmopathy. Turning to that study: Stable disease denoted Graves' hyperthyroidism without ophthalmopathy progression within 18 months.

The chain has TRBV2 and TRBJ2-3, with D hard to call. The TCR was taken from a man between 35 and 55 years old with Graves disease. Sequencing used peripheral blood mononuclear cells (PBMCs), obtained at new diagnosis, from a patient treated with antithyroid drugs. The CDR3 DNA follows: TGTGCCAGCAGCCCCAGCAGGACCACAGATACGCAGTATTTT. It encodes CASSPSRTTDTQYF.